Here is one T cell receptor beta chain with its context. Its antigen is currently not known. Per-nucleotide qualities are absent, and no much larger clonotype sits a single base away. The entire amount of isolated RNA was reverse transcribed using the High Capacity cDNA Reverse Transcription Kit, so the sequenced TCRB transcripts were expressed ones. Naive, central memory and regulatory T cell samples underwent deep immunoSEQ sequencing, averaging roughly 3.4 million total reads per sample. Sorted cells were lysed in RLT buffer and RNA was extracted with DNase-treated RNeasy Micro or Mini kits, depending on cell number. To prevent cross-contamination, every cell subset was processed on its own, while patient and healthy donor samples were processed together. TCRB sequences were amplified from cDNA with the immunoSEQ multiplex PCR, producing 87-bp fragments spanning the CDR3 region. Sequencing of the amplicons was performed on the Illumina HiSeq platform. In the paper's pipeline: PCR bias was computationally corrected using synthetic template baselines, reads within Hamming distance 2 were collapsed, and singletons that could not be merged were discarded. By aligning reads against IMGT, V, D and J genes, CDR3 length, and insertions or deletions at six rearrangement sites were assigned. Within each subset, clonotype counts were normalized to sorted cell number, and only after that were true diversity and Gini coefficients computed with the tcR R package. The overlap coefficient, calculated on TCRB nucleotide sequences, was used to measure repertoire sharing. As a proxy for the pre-selection repertoire, out-of-frame TCRB sequences from naive cells were analyzed. This is the immuneACCESS table as TCRdb keeps it, with only in-frame sequences that have V and J called. A part of the clones is gone; compared with another copy, unresolved V genes explain less than half, and the rest is unexplained. The D gene and trimming were derived from the DNA, and the V and J assignments and clone size from that table. The sample table lists a few hundred thousand clones, approximately 30% of them with a count of one. Roughly 0.066% of the sample rests with the top ten.

The data are from a study of beta chain features in type 1 diabetes (dated by TCRdb to 2016 to 2019). About the study as a whole: Mean age, gender distribution, total cell number and subset yield were not different between patients and healthy donors. A total of about 99,000,000 sorted cells were examined across all samples, and RNA yield correlated strongly with the number of cells per subset. The study compared TCRB repertoires of sorted circulating CD4+ T cell subsets between recently diagnosed type 1 diabetes patients and matched healthy donors. Regulatory and stem cell-like memory subsets were obtained from only 8 patients and roughly 8 healthy donors, while naive and central memory subsets were obtained from all 30 or so donors. Beyond this particular receptor, the publication reports: Because cDNA was sequenced instead of genomic DNA, highly expressing activated cells could be over-represented, though the groups showed no difference in activation or CD3 levels. Naive, central memory and regulatory TCRB repertoires appeared to be more similar among patients than among healthy donors. Fewer insertions and more nucleotide deletions at VDJ recombination sites were observed in patients with type 1 diabetes, implying thymic rearrangement abnormalities. A moderate but significant shortening of TCRB CDR3 length was observed in type 1 diabetes patients in all four CD4+ subsets. Shorter templates might have been favored by PCR, but patient and control samples were amplified and corrected together, so both groups would have been affected equally by any skew. HLA sub-analyses involved small numbers of individuals, so any influence of HLA type on TCRB rearrangement remained unresolved.

V is shortened by 1 base, J by 3 bases, and the region joining them spans 13 bases. Based on the germline V gene, the CDR1 and CDR2 sequences are LGHNA and YSLEER. The CDR3 measures 15 amino acids from cysteine to phenylalanine. Only the CDR3 region is kept as DNA, spanning 45 bases read in frame from base 1. A single peripheral blood draw of about 116 mL on average was collected from each donor into heparinised tubes. A BD FACSAria II was used to sort naive, central memory, regulatory and stem cell-like memory CD4+ T cells with a panel that included CD45RO, CCR7, CD25, CD127, CD95 and CD27. A purity above 98% was achieved for all sorted populations. PBMCs were separated immediately by Lymphoprep density gradient centrifugation and were stained directly, without being cultured. To minimize batch effects, samples were stained and sorted in pairs, one healthy donor with one patient per experiment.

Input material: naive CD4+ T cells from blood. Per the publication, the cell subset or site label means: true naive CD4+ T cells. Recombination connected TRBV4-3 to TRBJ2-7; no D gene is confidently identified. The clonotype comes from a man aged 18-30 years in good health. The encoded CDR3 is CASSQGHHSGYEQYF. DNA sequence: TGCGCCAGCAGCCAAGGACATCACTCCGGCTACGAGCAGTACTTC.